Presented here are 16 T cell receptor beta chains from one specimen sequenced in a study of blood T cell repertoires in COVID-19. Generated by immunoSEQ multiplex PCR, the TCRdb table keeps only in-frame clones and is missing some. This sample yields 90,000 to 120,000 clones, of which 82% are seen a single time; under 5.5% belongs to the top ten. Sequenced sample: peripheral blood. These receptors originate from a man aged 55 to 69 with acute or convalescent COVID-19.

This rearrangement joins TRBV24-1 to TRBJ2-3; D perhaps matches TRBD1 (5 bases). Trimming cost V 1 base and J 5 bases, with 9 bases left between them. Germline V lookup: CDR1 KGHDR, CDR2 SFDVKD. The CDR3 contains 14 residues. The CDR3 sequence: CATSDFSRGDTQYF. The CDR3 DNA reads as TGTGCCACCAGTGATTTCAGTAGGGGAGATACGCAGTATTTT.

The V call is TRBV7-3, the J call TRBJ2-7; the match to TRBD1 covers 10 bases. There are 15 residues in the CDR3. Per germline, CDR1 SGHTA and CDR2 FQGTGA. The trim removed 2 bases at V and 2 bases at J, leaving 3 bases unmatched. In DNA form, the CDR3 reads TGTGCCAGCAGCTTATCCGGGACAGGGGCCTACGAGCAGTACTTC. Its translation is CASSLSGTGAYEQYF.

The chain joins TRBV7-3 to TRBJ1-1; 7 bases agree with TRBD1. Germline V gene data show CDR1 as SGHTA and CDR2 as FQGTGA. V trimming: 5 bases; J trimming: 4 bases; junction bases outside the gene matches: 7. The CDR3 runs to 14 residues. The DNA of the CDR3 is TGTGCCAGCAGCCCGAAGACAGGGCTCACTGAAGCTTTCTTT. Amino acids: CASSPKTGLTEAFF. Full variable domain (outside the CDR3, taken from reference TRBV7-3 and TRBJ1-1): GAGVSQTPSNKVTEKGKYVELRCDPISGHTALYWYRQSLGQGPEFLIYFQGTGAADDSGLPNDRFFAVRPEGSVSTLKIQRTERGDSAVYLCASSPKTGLTEAFFGQGTRLTVV.

The chain is built from TRBV28 and TRBJ1-5, with D unclear. This CDR3 region has 15 residues. Germline loops: CDR1 MDHEN, CDR2 SYDVKM. V lost 11 bases and J 0 bases, leaving 17 bases between the germline ends. The CDR3 coding sequence is TGTGCCTCCGCCGTGGGCTCTTTTAGCAATCAGCCCCAGCATTTT. Residues: CASAVGSFSNQPQHF.

This rearrangement joins TRBV7-3 to TRBJ2-7, with D tentatively TRBD1 (5 bases). Germline values: CDR1 SGHTA, CDR2 FQGTGA. V dropped 4 bases and J dropped 3 bases, with 10 bases sitting between them. This CDR3 contains 13 residues. The CDR3 reads CASSYDRLYEQYF. In DNA, the CDR3 is TGTGCCAGCAGCTATGACAGACTCTACGAGCAGTACTTC.

This rearrangement joins TRBV9 to TRBJ1-6; TRBD1 aligns across 8 bases. The V gene end was trimmed by 3 bases and the J gene end by 5 bases; junction bases not matched to a gene: 1. The CDR3 length is 14 residues. Germline values: CDR1 SGDLS, CDR2 YYNGEE. The CDR3 here is CASSGQGNNSPLHF. The CDR3 DNA is TGTGCCAGCAGCGGACAGGGGAATAATTCACCCCTCCACTTT.

This sequence joins TRBV3-1 (or the pseudogene TRBV3-2) and TRBJ2-3, with 8 positions matching TRBD2. There are 11 residues in the CDR3. Unmatched junction bases numbered 6, after V lost 8 bases and J lost 11 bases. The germline V gene has CDR1 LGHDT and CDR2 YNNKEL (reference sequence). The DNA for the CDR3 is TGTGCCAGCTCCCAGCGGGAGATGCAGTATTTT. It yields the protein CASSQREMQYF.

V and J are TRBV2 and TRBJ2-2; D uncertain. This CDR3 has 13 residues. The ends were cut back, 5 bases at V and 4 bases at J, with 8 bases in the middle. The germline CDR1 and CDR2 sequences are SNHLY and FYNNEI. The CDR3 DNA sequence: TGTGCCAGCAGTCCCTCTATCACCGGGGAGCTGTTTTTT. This gives the protein CASSPSITGELFF.

V usage is TRBV11-3 and J usage is TRBJ2-2, with D possibly TRBD1 on 5 matching bases. The ends were cut back, 5 bases at V and 3 bases at J, with 22 bases in the middle. This CDR3 spans 18 amino acids. Germline values: CDR1 SGHNT, CDR2 YENEEA. The CDR3 sequence is CASSPSPGNKEDTGELFF. CDR3 sequence (DNA): TGTGCCAGCAGCCCCTCGCCAGGGAATAAGGAAGACACCGGGGAGCTGTTTTTT.

This chain uses TRBV25-1 with TRBJ2-7, with 7 bases lining up with TRBD1. J gave up 0 bases and V 6 bases, and 2 bases lay outside the gene matches. The CDR3 totals 13 residues. CDR1 MGHDK and CDR2 SYGVNS come from the germline V gene. The CDR3 protein is CASSRDSSYEQYF. CDR3 coding DNA: TGTGCCAGCAGCCGGGACAGCTCCTACGAGCAGTACTTC.

The rearrangement uses TRBV30 and TRBJ1-1; no clear D. Per germline, CDR1 GTSNPN and CDR2 SVGIG (reference sequence). This CDR3 spans 14 amino acids. V was pared by 2 bases and J by 2 bases, with 12 bases between. The DNA for the CDR3 is TGTGCCTGGAGTCCTACGCTCGCTAACACTGAAGCTTTCTTT. Residues: CAWSPTLANTEAFF. The full variable domain, in which reference TRBV30 and TRBJ1-1 provide the parts outside the CDR3, is SQTIHQWPATLVQPVGSPLSLECTVEGTSNPNLYWYRQAAGRGLQLLFYSVGIGQISSEVPQNLSASRPQDRQFILSSKKLLLSDSGFYLCAWSPTLANTEAFFGQGTRLTVV.

There are a few counts of this clone. V is TRBV2 and J is TRBJ2-7; D may be TRBD1 (6 bases). The CDR3 runs 14 residues. V lost 4 bases and J 3 bases, leaving 13 bases between the germline ends. The V gene's germline CDR1 is SNHLY and CDR2 FYNNEI. The CDR3 reads CASSVDRKNYEQYF. CDR3 DNA: TGTGCCAGCAGTGTCGACAGGAAGAACTACGAGCAGTACTTC.

The rearrangement joins TRBV21-1 to TRBJ1-6; the table's D call, TRBD1, was not checked against the DNA. TRBV21-1 corresponds to a pseudogene. This CDR3 has 20 residues. CDR3 nucleotide sequence: TGTGCCAGCAGCAAAGCCCTGGACAGGGTTTCGAGCTCCTATAATTCACCCCTCCACTTT. It specifies CASSKALDRVSSSYNSPLHF.

The rearrangement uses TRBV27 and TRBJ2-7; D remains unclear. Trimming pared 5 bases from V and 5 bases from J, leaving 25 bases between. Germline CDR1 and CDR2: MNHEY and SMNVEV (reference sequence). This CDR3 contains 17 residues. The CDR3 region has the DNA TGTGCCAGCAGTCAGACAAGATTTCTCAGTTTCACAAACGAGCAGTACTTC. Translation: CASSQTRFLSFTNEQYF.

The chain links TRBV30 to TRBJ2-5; TRBD1 matches at 8 bases. Germline CDR1 reads GTSNPN; CDR2 reads SVGIG (reference sequence). The V and J ends lost 3 bases and 3 bases, in that order; junction bases with no gene match: 12. The CDR3 runs to 16 residues. CDR3 DNA: TGTGCCTGGAGGCTGACCGGGACAGGCGGGAAAGAGACCCAGTACTTC. Amino acid sequence: CAWRLTGTGGKETQYF.

The chain carries TRBV6-6 and TRBJ1-2; 10 bases align to TRBD1. The V gene end was trimmed by 6 bases and the J gene end by 5 bases; junction bases not matched to a gene: 18. The germline gives CDR1 MNHNY, CDR2 SVGAGI (reference sequence). CDR3 length: 18 amino acids. The CDR3 DNA reads as TGTGCCAGCAGACGAACTCGTACCGGGACAGGGGTGGGGTATGGCTACACCTTC. Its protein product is CASRRTRTGTGVGYGYTF.